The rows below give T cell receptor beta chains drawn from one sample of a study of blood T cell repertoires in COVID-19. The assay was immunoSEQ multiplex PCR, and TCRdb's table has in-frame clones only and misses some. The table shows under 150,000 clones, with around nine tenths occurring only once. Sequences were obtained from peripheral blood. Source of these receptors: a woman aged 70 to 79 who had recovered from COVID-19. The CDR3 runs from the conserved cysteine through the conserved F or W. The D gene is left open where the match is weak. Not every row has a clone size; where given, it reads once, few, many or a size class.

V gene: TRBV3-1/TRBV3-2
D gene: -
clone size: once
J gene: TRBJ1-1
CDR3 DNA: TGTGCCAGCAGCACTTTTGGGCGTGAAATCGGTGGAGGAGTCATGAACACTGAAGCTTTCTTT
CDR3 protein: CASSTFGREIGGGVMNTEAFF

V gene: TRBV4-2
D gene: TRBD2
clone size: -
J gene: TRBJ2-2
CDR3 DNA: TGTGCCAGCAGCCAAGGGCAGGGAGGGACCGGGGAGCTGTTTTTT
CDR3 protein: CASSQGQGGTGELFF

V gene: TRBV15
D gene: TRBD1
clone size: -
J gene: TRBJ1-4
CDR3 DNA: TGTGCCACCAGCAGAGTGCAGGGGGCCTCCGAAAAACTGTTTTTT
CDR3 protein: CATSRVQGASEKLFF

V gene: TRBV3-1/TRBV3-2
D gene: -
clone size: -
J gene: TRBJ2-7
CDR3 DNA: TGTGCCAGCAGCCAAGTAATTCTCAGCTCCTACGAGCAGTACTTC
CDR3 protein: CASSQVILSSYEQYF

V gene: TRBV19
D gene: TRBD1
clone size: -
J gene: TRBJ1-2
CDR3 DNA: TGTGCCAGTAGTCTGAGGACAGGTCGGGTATACTATGGCTACACCTTC
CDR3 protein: CASSLRTGRVYYGYTF

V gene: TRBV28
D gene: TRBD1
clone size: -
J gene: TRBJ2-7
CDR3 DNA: TGTGCCAGCAGTTTATTTGACAGGGGGCACGAGCAGTACTTC
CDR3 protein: CASSLFDRGHEQYF

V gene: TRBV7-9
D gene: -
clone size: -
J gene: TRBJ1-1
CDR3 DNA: TGTGCCAGCAGCTCCAGAACACCCAGAGGGACTGAAGCTTTCTTT
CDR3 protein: CASSSRTPRGTEAFF

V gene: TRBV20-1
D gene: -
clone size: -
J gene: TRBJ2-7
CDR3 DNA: TGCAGTGTGGCAGGGGTAGACGAGCAGTACTTC
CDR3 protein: CSVAGVDEQYF

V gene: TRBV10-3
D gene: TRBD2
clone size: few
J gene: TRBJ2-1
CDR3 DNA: TGTGCCATCACCCGTAGCGGGGGGGTGGGAAATGAGCAGTTCTTC
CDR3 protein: CAITRSGGVGNEQFF

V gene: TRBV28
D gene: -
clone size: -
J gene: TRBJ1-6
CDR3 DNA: TGTGCCAGCAGTTTAATCTTACAGGGATTTCAAAATTCACCCCTCCACTTT
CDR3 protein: CASSLILQGFQNSPLHF

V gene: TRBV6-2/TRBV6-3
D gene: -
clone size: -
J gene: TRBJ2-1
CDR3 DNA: TGTGCCAGCAGTTACTTGGGGAGCTCCTACAATGAGCAGTTCTTC
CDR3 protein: CASSYLGSSYNEQFF

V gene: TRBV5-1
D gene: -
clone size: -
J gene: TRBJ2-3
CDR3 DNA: TGCGCCAGCAGCCAGGGTCTCACAGATACGCAGTATTTT
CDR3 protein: CASSQGLTDTQYF

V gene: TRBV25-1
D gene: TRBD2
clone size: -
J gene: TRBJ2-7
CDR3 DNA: TGTGCCAGCAGTGACAACAGCGGGACCTCCTACGAGCAGTACTTC
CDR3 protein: CASSDNSGTSYEQYF

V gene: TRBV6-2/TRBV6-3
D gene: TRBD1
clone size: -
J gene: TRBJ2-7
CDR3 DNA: TGTGCCAGCAGTCACCGCCGGGACAGGGCATACGAGCAGTACTTC
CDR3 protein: CASSHRRDRAYEQYF

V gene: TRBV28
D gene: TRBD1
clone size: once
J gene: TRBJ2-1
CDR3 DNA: TGTGCCAGCAGTTTGGTGTGGGGACAGGGGTACAATGAGCAGTTCTTC
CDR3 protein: CASSLVWGQGYNEQFF

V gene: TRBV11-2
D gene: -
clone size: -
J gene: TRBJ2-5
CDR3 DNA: TGTGCCAGCAGAGGGCTACGGGGGGAGACCCAGTACTTC
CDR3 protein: CASRGLRGETQYF

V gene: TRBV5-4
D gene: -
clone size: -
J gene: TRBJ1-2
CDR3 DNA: TGTGCCAGCAGCTACGGGGGGGCTGGCTACACCTTC
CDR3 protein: CASSYGGAGYTF

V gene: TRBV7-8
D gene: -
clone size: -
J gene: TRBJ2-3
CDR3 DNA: TGTGCCAGCAGCCCTTTCGGGGATACGCAGTATTTT
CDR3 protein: CASSPFGDTQYF

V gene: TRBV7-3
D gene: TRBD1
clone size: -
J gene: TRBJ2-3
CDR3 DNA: TGTGCCAGCAGCCACACAGGGGAGACAGATACGCAGTATTTT
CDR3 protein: CASSHTGETDTQYF

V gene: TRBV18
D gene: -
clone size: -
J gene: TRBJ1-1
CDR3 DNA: TGTGCCAGCTCACTTGCAGGGCGCGCTGAAGCTTTCTTT
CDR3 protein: CASSLAGRAEAFF

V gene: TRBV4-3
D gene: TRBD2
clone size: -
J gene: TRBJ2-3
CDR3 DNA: TGCGCCAGCAGCCAAATGCCTAGCGGGGGTTATACGCAGTATTTT
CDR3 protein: CASSQMPSGGYTQYF

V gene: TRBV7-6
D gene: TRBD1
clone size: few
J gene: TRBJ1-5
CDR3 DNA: TGTGCCAGCAGCTTGGGACAGGGGGCAAATCAGCCCCAGCATTTT
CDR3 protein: CASSLGQGANQPQHF

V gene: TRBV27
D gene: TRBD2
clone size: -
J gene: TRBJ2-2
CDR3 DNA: TGTGCCAGCAGTTTAGGGTGGCGGGGGGCAGGTACCGGGGAGCTGTTTTTT
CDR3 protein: CASSLGWRGAGTGELFF

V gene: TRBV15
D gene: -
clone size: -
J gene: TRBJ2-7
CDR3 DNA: TGTGCCACCAGCAGAGATCGGGGGAGTGGATGGGGATACGAGCAGTACTTC
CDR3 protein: CATSRDRGSGWGYEQYF

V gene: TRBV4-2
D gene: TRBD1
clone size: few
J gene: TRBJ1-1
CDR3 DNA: TGTGCCAGCAGCCAAAGATCGACAGGGGACACTGAAGCTTTCTTT
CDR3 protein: CASSQRSTGDTEAFF

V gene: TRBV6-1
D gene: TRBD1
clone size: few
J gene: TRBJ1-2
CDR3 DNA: TGTGCCAGCAGTCCCCACAGGGGAGCGAGGGGCTACACCTTC
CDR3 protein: CASSPHRGARGYTF

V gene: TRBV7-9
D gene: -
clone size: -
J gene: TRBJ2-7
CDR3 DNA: TGTGCCAGCAGCTTCCTAGGAAGGTCCTACGAGCAGTACTTC
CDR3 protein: CASSFLGRSYEQYF

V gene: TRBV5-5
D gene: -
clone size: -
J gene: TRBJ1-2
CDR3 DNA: TGTGCCAGCAGCTTGGAGGCGGGGAAGGGCTACACCTTC
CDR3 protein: CASSLEAGKGYTF

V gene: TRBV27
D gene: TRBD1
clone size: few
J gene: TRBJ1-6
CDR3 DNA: TGTGCCAGCACCTTCGGGACAGGGTTAGATTCACCCCTCCACTTT
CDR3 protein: CASTFGTGLDSPLHF

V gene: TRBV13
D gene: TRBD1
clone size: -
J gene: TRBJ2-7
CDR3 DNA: TGTGCCAGCAGCTATCGACAGGGAAGGGCCTACGAGCAGTACTTC
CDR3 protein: CASSYRQGRAYEQYF

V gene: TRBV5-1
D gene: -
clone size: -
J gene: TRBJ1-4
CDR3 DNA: TGCGCCAGCAGCTCCGGACGATCAGGGTTAATAACTAATGAAAAACTGTTTTTT
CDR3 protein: CASSSGRSGLITNEKLFF

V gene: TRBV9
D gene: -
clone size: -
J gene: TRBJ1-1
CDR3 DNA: TGTGCCAGCAGCCCCCGGTTCCAGGACAGAAAAGCTTTCTTT
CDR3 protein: CASSPRFQDRKAFF

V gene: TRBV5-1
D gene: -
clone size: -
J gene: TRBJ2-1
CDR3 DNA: TGCGCCAGCAGCTGGGGAGGGGGCTCCTACAATGAGCAGTTCTTC
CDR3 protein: CASSWGGGSYNEQFF

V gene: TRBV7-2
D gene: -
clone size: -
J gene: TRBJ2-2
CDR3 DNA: TGTGCCAGCAGCATGGGACTTTCGAACACCGGGGAGCTGTTTTTT
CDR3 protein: CASSMGLSNTGELFF

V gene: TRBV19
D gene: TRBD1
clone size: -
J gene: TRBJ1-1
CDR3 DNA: TGTGCCAGTAGTATCGGGGACAGGGGCCTGGGGGTTACTGAAGCTTTCTTT
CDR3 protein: CASSIGDRGLGVTEAFF

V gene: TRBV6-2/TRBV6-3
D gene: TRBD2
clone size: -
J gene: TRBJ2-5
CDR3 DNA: TGTGCCAGCAGTGGACTAGCGGGGACCGGGGAGACCCAGTACTTC
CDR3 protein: CASSGLAGTGETQYF

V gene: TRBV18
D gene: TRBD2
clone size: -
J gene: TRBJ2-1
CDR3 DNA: TGTGCCAGCTCACCACCGGGGATAGCGGGGGGGCATGAGCAGTTCTTC
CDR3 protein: CASSPPGIAGGHEQFF

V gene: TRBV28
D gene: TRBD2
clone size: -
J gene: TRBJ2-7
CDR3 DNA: TGTGCCAGCAGGGATGCCGCGTTCGGGACTAGCGGCCCGCGGCTGTACTTC
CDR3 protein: CASRDAAFGTSGPRLYF

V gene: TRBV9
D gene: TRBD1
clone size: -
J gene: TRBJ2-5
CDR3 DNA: TGTGCCAGCAGTTTTACAGGGGCCGGAGAGACCCAGTACTTC
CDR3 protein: CASSFTGAGETQYF

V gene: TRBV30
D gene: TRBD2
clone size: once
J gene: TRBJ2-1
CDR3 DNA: TGTGCCTGGAGTGTTACTAGCGGGGGGGCCCCGTTCTTC
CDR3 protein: CAWSVTSGGAPFF

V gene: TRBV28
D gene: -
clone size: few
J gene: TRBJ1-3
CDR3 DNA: TGTGCCAGCAGTCCGAACCCGCGGAGGGAGGGTCGTATCGACACCATATATTTT
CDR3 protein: CASSPNPRREGRIDTIYF

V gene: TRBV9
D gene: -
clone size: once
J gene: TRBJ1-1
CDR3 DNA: TGTGCCAGCAGCGGGGGACTGGGCCAAAAAGCTTTCTTT
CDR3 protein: CASSGGLGQKAFF

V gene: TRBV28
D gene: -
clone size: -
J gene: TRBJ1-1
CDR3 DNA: TGTGCCAGCAGTCCAAACAGGCCAAACACTGAAGCTTTCTTT
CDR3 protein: CASSPNRPNTEAFF